The 6 T cell receptor beta chains in this list originate from one sample, sequenced in a study of blood T cell repertoires in COVID-19. TCRdb's copy holds only in-frame clones and misses some; the assay was immunoSEQ multiplex PCR. The sample gives 150,000 to 200,000 clones, roughly 88% of which show up once; 2.5% to 3.5% is in the top ten. Sequencing was done on a sample of peripheral blood. These receptors were collected from a woman in her sixties or seventies with acute or convalescent COVID-19.

The chain is built from TRBV10-3 and TRBJ2-2; 10 positions agree with TRBD2. The CDR3 length is 18 residues. V gave up 0 bases and J gave up 0 bases; unmatched junction bases: 4. Per germline, CDR1 ENHRY and CDR2 SYGVKD. In DNA form, the CDR3 reads TGTGCCATCAGTGAGTCGATAGCGGGGGGTACGAACACCGGGGAGCTGTTTTTT. Its translation: CAISESIAGGTNTGELFF.

Here the CDR3 DNA reads TGTGCCAGCTCACCCGGGTTGACAGAACGTAATGAAAAACTGTTTTTT. Amino acids: CASSPGLTERNEKLFF. The J gene is TRBJ1-4, the V gene TRBV18; perhaps TRBD1 as D (5 bases). The germline V gene has CDR1 KGHSH and CDR2 LQKENI. CDR3 length: 16 residues. The V end was cut by 3 bases, the J end by 4 bases, with 15 bases between.

V usage is TRBV5-4 and J usage is TRBJ2-2, with 7 nucleotides matching TRBD2. CDR3 size: 15 residues. Looked up from germline, CDR1 is SGHNT and CDR2 is YYREEE (reference sequence). J lost 2 bases, V lost 4 bases, and 5 bases had no gene match. DNA of the CDR3: TGTGCCAGCAGCATACGGGACTACAACACCGGGGAGCTGTTTTTT. Its translation is CASSIRDYNTGELFF.

This clone was seen once. The gene calls are TRBV5-4 and TRBJ1-3, with D possibly matching TRBD1 (5 bases). The V gene lost 7 bases and the J gene lost 0 bases, with 20 bases spanning the gap. This CDR3 region has 17 residues. The germline CDR1 and CDR2 sequences are SGHNT and YYREEE (reference sequence). The CDR3 bases are TGTGCCAGCCGCCTAGTCACGGGGGGGGGCTCTGGAAACACCATATATTTT. Residues: CASRLVTGGGSGNTIYF.

This clone was observed once. This rearrangement joins TRBV6-5 to TRBJ1-2; maybe TRBD1 (6 bases). Germline CDR1 is MNHEY and CDR2 is SVGAGI. Trimming removed 6 bases at V and 4 bases at J, with 18 bases between. There are 15 residues in the CDR3. CDR3 protein: CASSLNRDVGYGYTF. The CDR3 coding sequence is TGTGCCAGCAGCCTAAACAGGGATGTCGGCTATGGCTACACCTTC.

The sample holds a few counts of this clone. The rearrangement links TRBV14 to TRBJ2-1, with no clear D. The CDR3 has 14 amino acids. Germline lookup yields CDR1 SGHDN and CDR2 FVKESK. The V end was cut by 1 base, the J end by 4 bases, with 8 bases between. This CDR3 is CASSQGSWYNEQFF. CDR3 DNA: TGTGCCAGCAGCCAAGGTAGCTGGTACAATGAGCAGTTCTTC.